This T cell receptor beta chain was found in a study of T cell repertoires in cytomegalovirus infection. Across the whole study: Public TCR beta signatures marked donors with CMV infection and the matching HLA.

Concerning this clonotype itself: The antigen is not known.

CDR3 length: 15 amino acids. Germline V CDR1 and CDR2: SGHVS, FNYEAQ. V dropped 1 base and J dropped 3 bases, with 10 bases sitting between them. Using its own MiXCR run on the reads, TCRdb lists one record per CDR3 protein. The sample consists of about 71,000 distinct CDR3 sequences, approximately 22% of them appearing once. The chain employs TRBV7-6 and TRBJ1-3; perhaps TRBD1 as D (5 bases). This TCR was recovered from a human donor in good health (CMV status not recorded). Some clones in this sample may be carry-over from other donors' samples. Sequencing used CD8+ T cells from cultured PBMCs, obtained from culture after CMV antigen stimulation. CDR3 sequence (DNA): TGTGCCAGCAGCTTAGGAAGGGGCGGTGGAAACACCATATATTTT. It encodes CASSLGRGGGNTIYF.